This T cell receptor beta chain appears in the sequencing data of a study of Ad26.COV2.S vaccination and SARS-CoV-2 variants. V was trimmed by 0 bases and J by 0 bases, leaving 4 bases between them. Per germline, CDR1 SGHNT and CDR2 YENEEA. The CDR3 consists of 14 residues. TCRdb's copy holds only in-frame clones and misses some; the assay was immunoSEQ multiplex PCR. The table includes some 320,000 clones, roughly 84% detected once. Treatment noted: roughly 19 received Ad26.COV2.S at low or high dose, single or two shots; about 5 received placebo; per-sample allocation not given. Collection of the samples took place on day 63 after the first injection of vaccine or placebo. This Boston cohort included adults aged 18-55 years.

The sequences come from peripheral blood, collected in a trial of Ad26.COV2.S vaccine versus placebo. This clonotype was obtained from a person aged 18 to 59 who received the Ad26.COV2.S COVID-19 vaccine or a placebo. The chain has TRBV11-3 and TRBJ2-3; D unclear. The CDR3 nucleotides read TGTGCCAGCAGCTTAGATGCTAGCACAGATACGCAGTATTTT. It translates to CASSLDASTDTQYF.